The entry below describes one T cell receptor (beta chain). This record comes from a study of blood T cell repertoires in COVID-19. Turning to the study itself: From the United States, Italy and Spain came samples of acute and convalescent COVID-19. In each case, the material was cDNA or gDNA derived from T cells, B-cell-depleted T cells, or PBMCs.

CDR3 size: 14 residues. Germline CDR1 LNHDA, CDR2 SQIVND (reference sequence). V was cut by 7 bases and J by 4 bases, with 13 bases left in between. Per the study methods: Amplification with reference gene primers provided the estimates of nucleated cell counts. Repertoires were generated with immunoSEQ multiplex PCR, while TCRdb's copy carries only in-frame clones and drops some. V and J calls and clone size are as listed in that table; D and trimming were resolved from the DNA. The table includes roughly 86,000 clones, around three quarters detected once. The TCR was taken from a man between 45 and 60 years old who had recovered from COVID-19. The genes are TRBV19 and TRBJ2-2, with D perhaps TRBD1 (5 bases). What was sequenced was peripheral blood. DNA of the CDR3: TGTGCCAGTAAAGAAGGGGTGCGCACCGGGGAGCTGTTTTTT. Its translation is CASKEGVRTGELFF.